This TCR beta chain was captured by sequencing in a study of cytomegalovirus exposure and HLA in healthy donors. V dropped 5 bases and J dropped 5 bases, with 15 bases sitting between them. The CDR3 is made up of 14 amino acids. Germline V gene lookup returns CDR1 KGHSH and CDR2 LQKENI. Researchers ran the PCR with 60 Vbeta and 13 Jbeta primers. Sequencing used immunoSEQ multiplex PCR; TCRdb keeps in-frame clones, though not all of them. This table holds about 90,000 clones, around 84% found once. Material for sequencing was PBMCs. This sequence joins TRBV18 and TRBJ1-1; D is perhaps TRBD1 (6 bases). The source is a woman in her thirties or forties in good health and CMV-seropositive. CDR3 in DNA: TGTGCCAGCTCAGTACAGGGACCCTCGACTGAAGCTTTCTTT. Its translation is CASSVQGPSTEAFF.